The 27 T cell receptor beta chains listed next were all sequenced from one sample in a study of blood T cell repertoires in COVID-19. TCRdb's copy holds only in-frame clones and misses some; the assay was immunoSEQ multiplex PCR. The sample holds around 250,000 clones; 70% to 90% are singletons and the top ten take 1.9%. Source material: PBMCs or T cells enriched from blood (not recorded which). The source is a woman between 45 and 65 years old who had recovered from COVID-19.

This clone has only a few counts. This chain uses TRBV5-1 with TRBJ1-1; 10 bases align to TRBD1. V shed 6 bases and J 4 bases; nucleotides not matched to a gene: 12. This CDR3 has 16 residues. Germline V gene data show CDR1 as SGHRS and CDR2 as YFSETQ. The CDR3 loop reads CASTTAGTGEGTEAFF. CDR3 coding DNA: TGCGCCAGCACCACAGCCGGGACAGGGGAAGGCACTGAAGCTTTCTTT.

V usage is TRBV11-3 and J usage is TRBJ1-6, with no clear D. Germline V CDR1 and CDR2: SGHNT, YENEEA. V was clipped by 3 bases and J by 7 bases, with 7 bases between them. This CDR3 spans 13 amino acids. This CDR3 reads CASSLVRNSPLHF. CDR3 nucleotide sequence: TGTGCCAGCAGCTTGGTCCGGAATTCACCCCTCCACTTT.

The J gene is TRBJ2-1, the V gene TRBV5-8; D is possibly TRBD1 (11 bases). Deletions cut 4 bases from V and 5 bases from J, with 28 bases between. The length of the CDR3 is 19 residues. Germline CDR1 is SGHTS and CDR2 is YDEGEE. As DNA, the CDR3 is TGTGCCAGCAGCCCCCGGGACAGGGGGTATCTAGCGGGGGACAATGAGCAGTTCTTC. Protein sequence: CASSPRDRGYLAGDNEQFF.

The V and J genes are TRBV27 and TRBJ1-5, with D possibly being TRBD1 (6 bases). This CDR3 is built from 12 residues. V lost 8 bases and J lost 6, with 11 bases in between. Germline values: CDR1 MNHEY, CDR2 SMNVEV (reference sequence). The CDR3 spells CASSSGVQPQHF. CDR3 in DNA: TGTGCCAGCTCATCAGGGGTTCAGCCCCAGCATTTT.

The V call is TRBV11-3, the J call TRBJ1-6, with 7 bases lining up with TRBD1. Germline CDR1 is SGHNT and CDR2 is YENEEA. The CDR3 loop spans 14 amino acids. V lost 5 bases, J lost 7 bases, and 5 bases stayed unmatched. In nucleotides, the CDR3 is TGTGCCAGCAGCCTCGGACAGGTCAATTCACCCCTCCACTTT. Amino acids: CASSLGQVNSPLHF.

The genes are TRBV24-1 and TRBJ2-5; no firm D call. Germline V gives CDR1 KGHDR, CDR2 SFDVKD. V gave up 8 bases and J gave up 5 bases, with 11 bases separating them. This CDR3 is built from 12 residues. The CDR3, as DNA: TGTGCCACCAAAGGCTCGGAGGAGACCCAGTACTTC. As protein: CATKGSEETQYF.

This chain uses TRBV28 with TRBJ1-1; 11 nucleotides line up with TRBD1. The CDR3 is 17 residues long. Trimming removed 4 bases from V and 3 bases from J; junction bases left unmatched: 10. The germline V gene has CDR1 MDHEN and CDR2 SYDVKM. The CDR3 protein is CASSSLDRGLRYTEAFF. CDR3 in DNA: TGTGCCAGCAGTTCTCTGGACAGGGGGCTCAGGTACACTGAAGCTTTCTTT. The whole variable domain, filled in from reference TRBV28 and TRBJ1-1, reads DVKVTQSSRYLVKRTGEKVFLECVQDMDHENMFWYRQDPGLGLRLIYFSYDVKMKEKGDIPEGYSVSREKKERFSLILESASTNQTSMYLCASSSLDRGLRYTEAFFGQGTRLTVV.

Only one count was recorded for this clone. This chain links TRBV27 with TRBJ2-1; D perhaps matches TRBD2 (6 bases). Per the germline V gene, CDR1 is MNHEY and CDR2 is SMNVEV (reference sequence). The V end was cut by 8 bases, the J end by 8 bases, with 25 bases between. The CDR3 contains 16 residues. Written as DNA, the CDR3 is TGTGCCAGCGCTACTCCGTCCCTGGGGGGTCGTGATGAGCAGTTCTTC. As protein: CASATPSLGGRDEQFF.

This sequence joins TRBV15 and TRBJ1-1; 9 bases line up with TRBD1. This CDR3 is built from 16 residues. CDR1 is LNHNV, CDR2 YYDKDF, per germline (reference sequence). J gave up 6 bases and V 0 bases, and 8 bases lay outside the gene matches. The CDR3 is CATSRDLTGGIPEAFF. The CDR3 DNA sequence: TGTGCCACCAGCAGAGATCTTACAGGGGGCATACCTGAAGCTTTCTTT.

The V and J genes are TRBV5-1 and TRBJ2-1; 13 positions agree with TRBD2. This CDR3 is 15 amino acids long. J lost 8 bases, V lost 3 bases, and 5 bases had no gene match. CDR1 SGHRS and CDR2 YFSETQ come from the germline V gene. CDR3 coding DNA: TGCGCCAGCAGCTCCCGGACTAGCGGGAGAGATGAGCAGTTCTTC. Translation gives CASSSRTSGRDEQFF.

The chain has TRBV28 and TRBJ1-6; a weak D match, TRBD1 (6 bases). Looked up from germline, CDR1 is MDHEN and CDR2 is SYDVKM. Trimming removed 3 bases from V and 3 bases from J, with 9 bases in between. CDR3 size: 15 residues. This CDR3 is CASSFEDSYNSPLHF. The CDR3 coding sequence is TGTGCCAGCAGTTTTGAGGACAGCTATAATTCACCCCTCCACTTT.

This chain connects TRBV28 to TRBJ1-1; D unclear. The germline gives CDR1 MDHEN, CDR2 SYDVKM. CDR3 length: 13 residues. Trimming stripped 4 bases from V and 0 bases from J, with 6 bases between. The CDR3 sequence is CASSYNLNTEAFF. The CDR3 nucleotides read TGTGCCAGCAGTTATAACTTGAACACTGAAGCTTTCTTT. The full variable domain, with the rest looked up from reference TRBV28 and TRBJ1-1, is DVKVTQSSRYLVKRTGEKVFLECVQDMDHENMFWYRQDPGLGLRLIYFSYDVKMKEKGDIPEGYSVSREKKERFSLILESASTNQTSMYLCASSYNLNTEAFFGQGTRLTVV.

The chain joins TRBV10-3 to TRBJ2-6; TRBD1 is a possible D gene (6 bases). Germline CDR1 ENHRY, CDR2 SYGVKD. Trimming took 3 bases from V and 0 from J, leaving 15 bases between them. The CDR3 runs to 18 residues. The CDR3 region has the DNA TGTGCCATCAGTGACCTACAGGGAGCCAACTCTGGGGCCAACGTCCTGACTTTC. Translated: CAISDLQGANSGANVLTF.

The chain joins TRBV5-6 to TRBJ1-2; D gene ambiguous. CDR3 length equals 15 residues. Between the trimmed V and J ends, which lost 4 bases and 0 bases, there was a span of 13 bases. Germline V gene lookup returns CDR1 SGHDT and CDR2 YYEEEE. The CDR3 sequence is CASSAIQSSNYGYTF. CDR3 nucleotides: TGTGCCAGCAGCGCGATCCAATCATCTAACTATGGCTACACCTTC.

The genes are TRBV5-1 and TRBJ1-2; no definite D call. Trimming removed 0 bases at V and 2 bases at J, with 8 bases between. The germline V gene encodes CDR1 SGHRS and CDR2 YFSETQ. This CDR3 is 14 amino acids long. The CDR3 coding sequence is TGCGCCAGCAGCTTGGATGCCAGAAACTATGGCTACACCTTC. The encoded protein is CASSLDARNYGYTF.

V and J are TRBV7-9 and TRBJ2-3; TRBD1 matches 10 bases. The CDR3 length is 15 residues. Per the germline V gene, CDR1 is SEHNR and CDR2 is FQNEAQ (reference sequence). After removal of 6 bases from V and 2 bases from J, the junction contained 5 bases not matched to a gene. CDR3: CASSQGQGLTDTQYF. The DNA for the CDR3 is TGTGCCAGCAGTCAGGGACAGGGGCTCACAGATACGCAGTATTTT.

The chain recombines TRBV5-5 with TRBJ1-2, with TRBD1 identical over 7 bases. Per germline, CDR1 SGHKS and CDR2 YYEKEE (reference sequence). The junction had 6 bases not matched to a gene; V was cut back by 0 bases and J by 10 bases. The CDR3 is 13 amino acids. CDR3 bases: TGTGCCAGCAGCTTGGGTGACAGGGACGACTACACCTTC. Residues: CASSLGDRDDYTF.

The chain has TRBV10-3 and TRBJ2-1, with TRBD2 matching over 13 bases. CDR3 length: 13 residues. The germline gives CDR1 ENHRY, CDR2 SYGVKD. The V and J ends lost 10 bases and 11 bases, in that order; junction bases with no gene match: 8. The DNA for the CDR3 is TGTGCCACCCAACTAGCGGGAGGGCCGAAGCAGTTCTTC. Translated, it gives CATQLAGGPKQFF.

The table lists this clone with a count of one. This rearrangement joins TRBV30 to TRBJ2-3, with TRBD1 identical over 8 bases. This CDR3 has 13 residues. Germline CDR1 reads GTSNPN; CDR2 reads SVGIG (reference sequence). The V segment lost 6 bases and the J segment 3 bases; nucleotides outside the gene matches: 5. The chain's CDR3 is CACGTGVTDTQYF. The CDR3 DNA reads as TGTGCCTGCGGGACAGGAGTGACAGATACGCAGTATTTT.

This clone occurred once. The chain carries TRBV27 and TRBJ1-6; perhaps TRBD1 as D (5 bases). Germline-derived CDR1 and CDR2 are MNHEY and SMNVEV (reference sequence). The CDR3 has 17 residues. V lost 2 bases, J lost 7 bases, and 18 bases lay in between. CDR3 sequence reads: CASSLPPWGGGNSPLHF. The CDR3 DNA reads TGTGCCAGCAGTTTACCACCCTGGGGGGGTGGCAATTCACCCCTCCACTTT.

V and J are TRBV10-2 and TRBJ2-7; a possible D gene is TRBD2 (6 bases). This CDR3 comprises 12 residues. V was shortened by 3 bases and J by 3 bases, with 6 bases between the two germline ends. Germline-derived CDR1 and CDR2 are WSHSY and SAAADI. The CDR3: CASSDGGYEQYF. CDR3 DNA sequence: TGCGCCAGCAGTGACGGGGGCTACGAGCAGTACTTC.

The chain combines TRBV28 with TRBJ2-7; 7 nucleotides line up with TRBD1. The V gene's germline CDR1 is MDHEN and CDR2 SYDVKM. The ends lost 6 bases at V and 1 base at J; junction bases unmatched: 12. There are 16 residues in the CDR3. The CDR3 protein is CASSAPDRVASYEQYF. The CDR3 DNA follows: TGTGCCAGCAGCGCTCCCGACAGGGTGGCTTCCTACGAGCAGTACTTC.

The chain recombines TRBV30 with TRBJ1-2; D uncertain. Germline values: CDR1 GTSNPN, CDR2 SVGIG (reference sequence). Trimming took off 0 bases at V and 7 bases at J, with 18 bases between the two ends. This CDR3 contains 15 residues. The CDR3 DNA follows: TGTGCCTGGAGTGTACTGTCAGGTTCTGCGAGTGGCTACACCTTC. It specifies CAWSVLSGSASGYTF.

The V call is TRBV14, the J call TRBJ1-4; D remains unclear. The length of the CDR3 is 13 residues. Trimming stripped 0 bases from V and 11 bases from J, with 10 bases between. Germline V lookup: CDR1 SGHDN, CDR2 FVKESK. CDR3 region: CASSQDTRLKLFF. CDR3 bases: TGTGCCAGCAGCCAAGATACAAGACTGAAACTGTTTTTT.

The chain carries TRBV29-1 and TRBJ1-2, with no clear D. V was cut by 4 bases and J by 2 bases, with 11 bases left in between. The germline V gene encodes CDR1 SQVTM and CDR2 ANQGSEA. CDR3 length: 13 residues. CDR3 sequence reads: CSVGEGDNYGYTF. The CDR3 DNA reads as TGCAGCGTTGGTGAAGGAGACAACTATGGCTACACCTTC.

The chain couples TRBV14 to TRBJ2-3; TRBD2 aligns across 7 bases. Looked up from germline, CDR1 is SGHDN and CDR2 is FVKESK. This CDR3 spans 17 amino acids. J gave up 6 bases and V 0 bases, and 12 bases lay outside the gene matches. CDR3 region: CASSQEEGWRERDTQYF. In nucleotides, the CDR3 is TGTGCCAGCAGCCAAGAAGAGGGATGGCGGGAGCGCGATACGCAGTATTTT. The whole variable domain, filled in from reference TRBV14 and TRBJ2-3, reads EAGVTQFPSHSVIEKGQTVTLRCDPISGHDNLYWYRRVMGKEIKFLLHFVKESKQDESGMPNNRFLAERTGGTYSTLKVQPAELEDSGVYFCASSQEEGWRERDTQYFGPGTRLTVL.

V usage is TRBV6-4 and J usage is TRBJ2-3; 10 bases are shared with TRBD2. Germline loops: CDR1 MRHNA, CDR2 SNTAGT. V lost 2 bases and J lost 3; bases outside the gene matches: 5. The CDR3 extends over 16 amino acids. The CDR3 is CASSDRAGGPTDTQYF. The CDR3 bases are TGTGCCAGCAGTGACCGAGCGGGAGGGCCTACAGATACGCAGTATTTT.